This is a list of T cell receptor beta chains from one sample in a study of monozygotic twins with inflammatory bowel disease. After re-calling the 5' RACE reads, TCRdb lists one entry per CDR3 protein, DNA absent. This sample's table reports 350,000 to 550,000 distinct CDR3 sequences. Sequencing was done on a sample of blood. The receptor set was obtained from a human donor with ulcerative colitis or Crohn's disease, or a healthy co-twin of an affected twin (not recorded which). The CDR3 runs from the conserved cysteine through the conserved F or W.

TRBV19	TRBJ2-7	CASSIGVRAYEQYF
TRBV28	TRBJ2-1	CASRRGLTSYNEQFF
TRBV6-5	TRBJ1-1	CASSYSWGGDTEAFF
TRBV10-3	TRBJ2-1	CAISAGDRKNNEQFF
TRBV2	TRBJ1-5	CASKSDRGNNQPQHF
TRBV11-1	TRBJ2-3	CASSSGLAGWQYF
TRBV9	TRBJ1-3	CASSETGAFAGDTIYF
TRBV7-2	TRBJ2-3	CASSSPSADTQYF
TRBV7-8	TRBJ1-1	CASSPPGGLTEAFF
TRBV6-5	TRBJ1-2	CASSYSTGYGYTF